The rows below give T cell receptor beta chains drawn from one sample of a study of siplizumab effects on memory and regulatory T cells. Clones were read by immunoSEQ multiplex PCR, and TCRdb kept only the in-frame ones, dropping some. The table lists approximately 52,000 clones, roughly 97% of them singletons. Source material: naive CD4+ T cells sorted from blood. All receptors come from a human donor in good health. Both conserved end residues are part of each CDR3. A D gene is named only where the DNA matches it firmly. Not all rows give a size; the values are once, few, many and, for expanded clones, a class.

TRBV14	TRBJ2-1	TRBD2	.	CASSQVAGASYNEQFF	TGTGCCAGCAGCCAAGTAGCGGGAGCCTCCTACAATGAGCAGTTCTTC
TRBV30	TRBJ2-5	.	.	CACSPWGSQETQYF	TGTGCCTGCTCCCCCTGGGGCAGCCAAGAGACCCAGTACTTC
TRBV28	TRBJ2-7	.	.	CASSPPITGPPYEQYF	TGTGCCAGCAGTCCACCCATTACGGGACCCCCCTACGAGCAGTACTTC
TRBV19	TRBJ1-3	.	.	CASSRSRDPDTGNTIYF	TGTGCCAGTAGTAGATCGAGAGATCCGGACACTGGAAACACCATATATTTT
TRBV19	TRBJ1-2	.	.	CASSPPGGGGGGYGYTF	TGTGCCAGTAGTCCCCCAGGAGGAGGGGGAGGAGGCTATGGCTACACCTTC
TRBV7-8	TRBJ1-5	TRBD1	.	CASRLTGAINQPQHF	TGTGCCAGCAGACTCACAGGGGCTATTAATCAGCCCCAGCATTTT
TRBV7-6	TRBJ2-1	.	.	CASSLIPVYEQFF	TGTGCCAGCAGCTTAATTCCAGTCTATGAGCAGTTCTTC
TRBV30	TRBJ1-5	.	.	CAWSVRENQPQHF	TGTGCCTGGAGTGTTAGGGAGAATCAGCCCCAGCATTTT
TRBV7-8	TRBJ2-2	.	.	CASRIRDANTGELFF	TGTGCCAGCCGGATCAGGGACGCGAACACCGGGGAGCTGTTTTTT
TRBV19	TRBJ1-2	.	.	CASTRGHYGYTF	TGTGCCAGTACCCGGGGTCACTATGGCTACACCTTC
TRBV30	TRBJ2-3	TRBD2	.	CAWSAGLAGGTDTQYF	TGTGCCTGGAGTGCTGGGCTAGCGGGAGGTACAGATACGCAGTATTTT
TRBV5-1	TRBJ2-2	TRBD1	.	CASTTQGVDTGELFF	TGCGCCAGCACCACTCAGGGGGTGGACACCGGGGAGCTGTTTTTT
TRBV6-5	TRBJ2-7	TRBD2	.	CASSRTSGSYEQYF	TGTGCCAGCAGCAGGACTAGCGGTAGCTACGAGCAGTACTTC
TRBV9	TRBJ1-1	.	.	CASSVEPLVSKGAFF	TGTGCCAGCAGCGTAGAACCCCTCGTGTCTAAGGGAGCTTTCTTT
TRBV27	TRBJ2-3	.	.	CASRRVGQRRTDTQYF	TGTGCCAGCCGAAGGGTCGGACAGCGCCGCACAGATACGCAGTATTTT
TRBV7-9	TRBJ2-7	.	.	CATQKVGASSYEQYF	TGTGCCACCCAAAAGGTGGGGGCCAGCTCCTACGAGCAGTACTTC
TRBV7-8	TRBJ2-7	TRBD1	.	CASSSPGKTGEYF	TGTGCCAGCAGCTCCCCGGGCAAGACAGGGGAGTACTTC
TRBV6-1	TRBJ2-1	.	.	CASSEKEQGGPYNEQFF	TGTGCCAGCAGTGAAAAGGAACAGGGAGGGCCCTACAATGAGCAGTTCTTC
TRBV5-1	TRBJ2-2	TRBD2	.	CASSLAAGKGELFF	TGCGCCAGCAGCTTGGCAGCGGGAAAGGGGGAGCTGTTTTTT
TRBV5-1	TRBJ1-2	TRBD1	.	CASSTRTGGGYTF	TGCGCCAGCAGCACCCGGACAGGGGGTGGCTACACCTTC
TRBV19	TRBJ2-2	.	.	CASRFGGSAAGELFF	TGTGCCAGTAGGTTTGGGGGGAGTGCGGCCGGGGAGCTGTTTTTT
TRBV4-1	TRBJ2-4	.	.	CASSHTRTVLAKNIQYF	TGCGCCAGCAGCCATACGAGGACAGTTTTGGCCAAAAACATTCAGTACTTC
TRBV12-5	TRBJ2-3	TRBD2	.	CASGLGLLAGDTQYF	TGTGCTAGTGGTTTGGGGCTCCTAGCGGGAGATACGCAGTATTTT
TRBV29-1	TRBJ2-1	.	once	CSVDGDSPGTQTYNEQFF	TGCAGCGTTGACGGTGATTCTCCCGGGACCCAGACCTACAATGAGCAGTTCTTC
TRBV4-1	TRBJ2-1	TRBD2	.	CASSPKGGLAGQISSYNEQFF	TGCGCCAGCAGCCCAAAGGGGGGACTAGCGGGACAGATAAGCTCCTACAATGAGCAGTTCTTC
TRBV28	TRBJ1-2	.	.	CASSPNPFRLSGYTF	TGTGCCAGCAGTCCTAACCCATTCCGGCTCTCAGGCTACACCTTC
TRBV27	TRBJ2-1	.	.	CASSSHPRNEQFF	TGTGCCAGCAGTTCCCACCCACGGAATGAGCAGTTCTTC
TRBV6-1	TRBJ1-5	.	.	CASSEREGSRGQPQHF	TGTGCCAGCAGTGAACGGGAGGGTTCGCGGGGTCAGCCCCAGCATTTT
TRBV10-1	TRBJ2-2	.	.	CASSGLRIPGELFF	TGCGCCAGCAGTGGTCTCCGGATTCCCGGGGAGCTGTTTTTT
TRBV30	TRBJ2-1	TRBD2	once	CAWSVRGGRRVPGSYNEQFF	TGTGCCTGGAGTGTACGCGGGGGTAGGCGCGTACCGGGCAGTTACAATGAGCAGTTCTTC
TRBV27	TRBJ2-7	.	.	CASSLLGANYEQYF	TGTGCCAGCAGTTTACTAGGGGCGAATTACGAGCAGTACTTC
TRBV11-2	TRBJ1-2	TRBD1	.	CASSRYGTGGGYTF	TGTGCCAGCAGCCGTTACGGGACAGGTGGCGGCTACACCTTC
TRBV10-3	TRBJ2-7	TRBD2	once	CAISESVGGTGEQYF	TGTGCCATCAGTGAGTCGGTGGGGGGGACGGGCGAGCAGTACTTC
TRBV5-4	TRBJ2-7	TRBD2	.	CASSLLREGGNEQYF	TGTGCCAGCAGCCTACTCCGGGAGGGTGGTAACGAGCAGTACTTC
TRBV11-1	TRBJ2-7	.	.	CASSLGSGHEQYF	TGTGCCAGCAGCTTAGGGTCAGGGCACGAGCAGTACTTC
TRBV5-4	TRBJ1-4	TRBD1	.	CASSLVGTGQKLFF	TGTGCCAGCAGCTTGGTGGGGACAGGGCAAAAACTGTTTTTT
TRBV28	TRBJ1-5	TRBD1	.	CASSFTGAAQPQHF	TGTGCCAGCAGTTTCACAGGGGCGGCGCAGCCCCAGCATTTT
TRBV10-3	TRBJ1-5	TRBD1	.	CAISEGDRGLGNQPQHF	TGTGCCATCAGTGAGGGGGACAGGGGGCTGGGGAATCAGCCCCAGCATTTT
TRBV19	TRBJ1-5	.	.	CASSMPSNQPQHF	TGTGCCAGTAGTATGCCCAGCAATCAGCCCCAGCATTTT
TRBV18	TRBJ1-1	TRBD1	.	CASSPPGTGRNTEAFF	TGTGCCAGCTCACCACCTGGGACAGGTCGGAACACTGAAGCTTTCTTT
TRBV18	TRBJ1-3	TRBD1	.	CASSLREQGISGNTIYF	TGTGCCAGCTCACTAAGGGAACAGGGGATCTCTGGAAACACCATATATTTT
TRBV29-1	TRBJ2-7	TRBD1	.	CSVEEGQGARYEQYF	TGCAGCGTTGAGGAGGGACAGGGGGCGCGGTACGAGCAGTACTTC
TRBV27	TRBJ2-7	TRBD1	.	CASSLVADRGPYEQYF	TGTGCCAGCAGTTTAGTAGCGGACAGGGGCCCCTACGAGCAGTACTTC
TRBV5-1	TRBJ2-5	.	.	CASRLTGYGETQYF	TGCGCCAGCAGACTTACAGGGTATGGGGAGACCCAGTACTTC
TRBV5-1	TRBJ2-3	.	.	CASSSGPLGDTQYF	TGCGCCAGCAGCTCCGGACCCTTGGGGGATACGCAGTATTTT
TRBV10-3	TRBJ2-7	.	.	CAISGFRDYEQYF	TGTGCCATCAGTGGCTTCAGGGACTACGAGCAGTACTTC
TRBV5-8	TRBJ1-5	.	.	CASSLGGGSNQPQHF	TGTGCCAGCAGCTTGGGTGGGGGGAGCAATCAGCCCCAGCATTTT
TRBV25-1	TRBJ1-3	.	.	CASSGVLSGNTIYF	TGTGCCAGCAGTGGGGTCCTCTCTGGAAACACCATATATTTT